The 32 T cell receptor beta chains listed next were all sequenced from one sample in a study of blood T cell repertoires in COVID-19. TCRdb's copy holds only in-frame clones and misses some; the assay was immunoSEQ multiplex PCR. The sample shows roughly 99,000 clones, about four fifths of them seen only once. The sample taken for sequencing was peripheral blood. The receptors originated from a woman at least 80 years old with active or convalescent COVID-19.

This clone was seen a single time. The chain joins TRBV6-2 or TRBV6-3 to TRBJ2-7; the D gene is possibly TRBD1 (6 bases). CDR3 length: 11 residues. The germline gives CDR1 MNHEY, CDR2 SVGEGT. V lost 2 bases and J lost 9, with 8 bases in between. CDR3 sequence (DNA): TGTGCCAGCAGTTACCTCAGGGGGCAGTACTTC. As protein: CASSYLRGQYF.

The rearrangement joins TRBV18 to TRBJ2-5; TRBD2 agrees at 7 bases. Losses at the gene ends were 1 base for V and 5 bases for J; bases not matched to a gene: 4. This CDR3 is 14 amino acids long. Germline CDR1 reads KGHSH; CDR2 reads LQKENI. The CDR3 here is CASSPQAGGETQYF. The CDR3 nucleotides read TGTGCCAGCTCACCACAAGCCGGGGGGGAGACCCAGTACTTC. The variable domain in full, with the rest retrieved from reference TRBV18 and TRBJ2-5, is NAGVMQNPRHLVRRRGQEARLRCSPMKGHSHVYWYRQLPEEGLKFMVYLQKENIIDESGMPKERFSAEFPKEGPSILRIQQVVRGDSAAYFCASSPQAGGETQYFGPGTRLLVL.

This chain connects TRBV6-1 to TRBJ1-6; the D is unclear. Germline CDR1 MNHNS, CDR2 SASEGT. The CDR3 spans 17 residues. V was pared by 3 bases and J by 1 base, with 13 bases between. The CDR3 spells CASSEVSVLSYNSPLHF. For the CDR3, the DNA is TGTGCCAGCAGTGAGGTTTCGGTATTATCCTATAATTCACCCCTCCACTTT.

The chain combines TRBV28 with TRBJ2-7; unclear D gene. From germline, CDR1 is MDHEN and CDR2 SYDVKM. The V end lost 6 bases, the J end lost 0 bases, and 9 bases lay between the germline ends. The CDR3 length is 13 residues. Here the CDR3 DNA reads TGTGCCAGCAGGGGCCCCGGCTCCTACGAGCAGTACTTC. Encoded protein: CASRGPGSYEQYF.

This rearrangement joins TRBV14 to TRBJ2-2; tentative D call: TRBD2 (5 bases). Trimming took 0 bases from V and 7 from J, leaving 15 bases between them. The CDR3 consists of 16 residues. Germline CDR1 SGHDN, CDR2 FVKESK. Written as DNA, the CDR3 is TGTGCCAGCAGCCAAGATCGGGTAGCGTTGGGCGGGGAGCTGTTTTTT. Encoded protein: CASSQDRVALGGELFF.

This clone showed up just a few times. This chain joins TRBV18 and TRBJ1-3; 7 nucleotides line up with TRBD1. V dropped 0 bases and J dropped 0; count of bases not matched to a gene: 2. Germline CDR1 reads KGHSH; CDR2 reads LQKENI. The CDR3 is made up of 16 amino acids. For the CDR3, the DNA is TGTGCCAGCTCACCACCGGGACAGACCTCTGGAAACACCATATATTTT. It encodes CASSPPGQTSGNTIYF. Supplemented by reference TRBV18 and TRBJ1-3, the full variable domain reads NAGVMQNPRHLVRRRGQEARLRCSPMKGHSHVYWYRQLPEEGLKFMVYLQKENIIDESGMPKERFSAEFPKEGPSILRIQQVVRGDSAAYFCASSPPGQTSGNTIYFGEGSWLTVV.

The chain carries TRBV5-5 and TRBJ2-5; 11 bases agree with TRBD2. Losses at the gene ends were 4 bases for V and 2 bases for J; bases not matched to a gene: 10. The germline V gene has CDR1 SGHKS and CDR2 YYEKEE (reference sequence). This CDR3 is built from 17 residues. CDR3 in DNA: TGTGCCAGCAGCCTCAGGGTGACTAGCGGGGTTCAAGAGACCCAGTACTTC. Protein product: CASSLRVTSGVQETQYF.

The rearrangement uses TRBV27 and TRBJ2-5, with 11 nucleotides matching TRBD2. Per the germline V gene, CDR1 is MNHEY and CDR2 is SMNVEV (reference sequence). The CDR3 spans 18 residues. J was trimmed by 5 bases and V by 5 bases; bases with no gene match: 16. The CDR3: CASSGFTSGRGGGETQYF. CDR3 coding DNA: TGTGCCAGCAGTGGCTTCACTAGCGGGAGAGGGGGTGGGGAGACCCAGTACTTC.

The CDR3 region is CATRQGLYGYTF. CDR3 sequence (DNA): TGTGCCACCCGACAGGGTTTATATGGCTACACCTTC. The chain employs TRBV6-5 and TRBJ1-2; 7 nucleotides match TRBD1. The CDR3 totals 12 residues. J gave up 5 bases and V 10 bases, and 7 bases lay outside the gene matches. The V gene's germline CDR1 is MNHEY and CDR2 SVGAGI.

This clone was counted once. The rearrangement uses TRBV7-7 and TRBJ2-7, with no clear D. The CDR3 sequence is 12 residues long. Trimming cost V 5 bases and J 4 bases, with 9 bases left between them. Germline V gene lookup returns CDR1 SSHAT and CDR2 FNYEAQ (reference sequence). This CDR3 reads CASSQDTYEQYF. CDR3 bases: TGTGCCAGCAGCCAAGACACTTACGAGCAGTACTTC.

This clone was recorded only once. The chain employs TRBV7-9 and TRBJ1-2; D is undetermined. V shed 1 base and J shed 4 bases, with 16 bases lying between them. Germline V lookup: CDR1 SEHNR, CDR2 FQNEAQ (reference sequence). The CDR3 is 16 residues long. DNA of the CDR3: TGTGCCAGCAGCTTAGGGGTCGAGGAGCTCGTCTATGGCTACACCTTC. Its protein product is CASSLGVEELVYGYTF.

This chain's CDR3 is CASSIFQGAGNTIYF. The DNA for the CDR3 is TGTGCCAGTAGTATATTCCAGGGTGCAGGAAACACCATATATTTT. This chain joins TRBV19 and TRBJ1-3; D might be TRBD1 (5 bases). This CDR3 is 15 amino acids long. Germline CDR1 and CDR2: LNHDA and SQIVND (reference sequence). Between the trimmed V and J ends, which lost 2 bases and 4 bases, there was a span of 12 bases.

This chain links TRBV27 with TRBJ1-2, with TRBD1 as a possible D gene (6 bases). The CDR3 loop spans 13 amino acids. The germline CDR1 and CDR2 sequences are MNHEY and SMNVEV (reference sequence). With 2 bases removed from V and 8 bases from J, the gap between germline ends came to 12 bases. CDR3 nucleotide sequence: TGTGCCAGCAGTTTACAGGGGACGCAGGGCTACACCTTC. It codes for CASSLQGTQGYTF.

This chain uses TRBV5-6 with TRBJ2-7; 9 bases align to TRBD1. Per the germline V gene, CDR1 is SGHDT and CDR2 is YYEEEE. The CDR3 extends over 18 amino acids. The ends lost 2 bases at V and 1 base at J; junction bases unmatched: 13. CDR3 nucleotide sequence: TGTGCCAGCAGCTTTAGGGCTCCGGGACAGGGCACGTCCTACGAGCAGTACTTC. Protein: CASSFRAPGQGTSYEQYF.

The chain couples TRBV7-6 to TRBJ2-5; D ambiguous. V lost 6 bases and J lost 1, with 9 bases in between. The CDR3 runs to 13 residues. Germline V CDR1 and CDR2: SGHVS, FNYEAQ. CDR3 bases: TGTGCCAGCAGGGGCACGGCCCAAGAGACCCAGTACTTC. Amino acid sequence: CASRGTAQETQYF.

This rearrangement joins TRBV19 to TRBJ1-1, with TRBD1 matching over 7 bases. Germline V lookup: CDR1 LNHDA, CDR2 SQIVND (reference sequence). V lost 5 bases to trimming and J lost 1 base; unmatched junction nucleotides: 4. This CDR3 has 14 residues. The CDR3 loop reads CASSRTGRNTEAFF. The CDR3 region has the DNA TGTGCCAGTAGTCGGACAGGCCGGAACACTGAAGCTTTCTTT. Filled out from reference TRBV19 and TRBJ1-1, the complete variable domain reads DGGITQSPKYLFRKEGQNVTLSCEQNLNHDAMYWYRQDPGQGLRLIYYSQIVNDFQKGDIAEGYSVSREKKESFPLTVTSAQKNPTAFYLCASSRTGRNTEAFFGQGTRLTVV.

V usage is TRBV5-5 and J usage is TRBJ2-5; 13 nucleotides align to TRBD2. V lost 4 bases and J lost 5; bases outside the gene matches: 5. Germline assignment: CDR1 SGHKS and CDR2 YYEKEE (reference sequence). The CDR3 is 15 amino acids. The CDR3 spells CASSILAGGQETQYF. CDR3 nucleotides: TGTGCCAGCAGCATACTAGCGGGAGGGCAGGAGACCCAGTACTTC. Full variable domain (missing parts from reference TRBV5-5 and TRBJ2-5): DAGVTQSPTHLIKTRGQQVTLRCSPISGHKSVSWYQQVLGQGPQFIFQYYEKEERGRGNFPDRFSARQFPNYSSELNVNALLLGDSALYLCASSILAGGQETQYFGPGTRLLVL.

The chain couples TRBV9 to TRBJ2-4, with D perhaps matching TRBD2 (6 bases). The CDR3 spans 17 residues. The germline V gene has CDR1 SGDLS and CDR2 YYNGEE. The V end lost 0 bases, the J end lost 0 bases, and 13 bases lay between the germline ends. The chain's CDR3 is CASSVAFPGLAKNIQYF. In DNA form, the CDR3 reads TGTGCCAGCAGCGTAGCTTTCCCGGGACTAGCCAAAAACATTCAGTACTTC. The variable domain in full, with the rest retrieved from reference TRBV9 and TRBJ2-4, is DSGVTQTPKHLITATGQRVTLRCSPRSGDLSVYWYQQSLDQGLQFLIQYYNGEERAKGNILERFSAQQFPDLHSELNLSSLELGDSALYFCASSVAFPGLAKNIQYFGAGTRLSVL.

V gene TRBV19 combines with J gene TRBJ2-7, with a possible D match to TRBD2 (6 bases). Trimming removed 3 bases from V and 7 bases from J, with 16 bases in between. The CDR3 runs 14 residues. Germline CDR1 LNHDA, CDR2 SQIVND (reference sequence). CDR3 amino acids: CASSIAGGREEQYF. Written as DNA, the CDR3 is TGTGCCAGTAGTATTGCCGGCGGCCGGGAGGAGCAGTACTTC.

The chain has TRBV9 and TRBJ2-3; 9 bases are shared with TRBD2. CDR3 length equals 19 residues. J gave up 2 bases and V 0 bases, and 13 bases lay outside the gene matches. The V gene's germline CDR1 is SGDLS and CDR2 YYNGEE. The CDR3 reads CASSVDSGSSPTVTDTQYF. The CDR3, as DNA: TGTGCCAGCAGCGTAGATAGCGGGAGTTCTCCGACTGTCACAGATACGCAGTATTTT.

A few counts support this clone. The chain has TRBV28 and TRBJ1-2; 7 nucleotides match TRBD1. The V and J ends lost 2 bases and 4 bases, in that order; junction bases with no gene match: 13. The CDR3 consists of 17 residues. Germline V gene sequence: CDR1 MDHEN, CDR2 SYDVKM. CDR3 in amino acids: CASSLIFGGTVPYGYTF. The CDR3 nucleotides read TGTGCCAGCAGTTTAATCTTCGGCGGGACAGTACCCTATGGCTACACCTTC.

The CDR3 DNA sequence: TGCGCCAGCAGCGATTATAGCGGGACAGAAACGAATGAGCAGTTCTTC. Translating it yields CASSDYSGTETNEQFF. This chain uses TRBV5-1 with TRBJ2-1; D is possibly TRBD2 (8 bases). V gave up 4 bases and J gave up 7 bases, with 21 bases separating them. The CDR3 is 16 amino acids. Germline V gives CDR1 SGHRS, CDR2 YFSETQ.

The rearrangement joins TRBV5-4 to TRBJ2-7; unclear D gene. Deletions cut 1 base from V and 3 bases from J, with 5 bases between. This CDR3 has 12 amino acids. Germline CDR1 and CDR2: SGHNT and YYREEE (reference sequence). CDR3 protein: CASSLYGYEQYF. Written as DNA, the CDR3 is TGTGCCAGCAGCTTGTACGGCTACGAGCAGTACTTC.

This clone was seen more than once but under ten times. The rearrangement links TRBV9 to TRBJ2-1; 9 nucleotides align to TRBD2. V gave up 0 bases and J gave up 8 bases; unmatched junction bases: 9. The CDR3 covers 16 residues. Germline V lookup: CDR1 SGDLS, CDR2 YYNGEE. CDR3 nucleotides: TGTGCCAGCAGCGTAGAATGGGGACTAGCAAGGTATGAGCAGTTCTTC. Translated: CASSVEWGLARYEQFF.

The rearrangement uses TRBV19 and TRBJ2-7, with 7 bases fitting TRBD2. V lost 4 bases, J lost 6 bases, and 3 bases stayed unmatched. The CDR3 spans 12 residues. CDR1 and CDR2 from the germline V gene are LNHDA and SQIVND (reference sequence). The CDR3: CASSTREGEQYF. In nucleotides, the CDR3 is TGTGCCAGTAGTACTAGGGAGGGCGAGCAGTACTTC.

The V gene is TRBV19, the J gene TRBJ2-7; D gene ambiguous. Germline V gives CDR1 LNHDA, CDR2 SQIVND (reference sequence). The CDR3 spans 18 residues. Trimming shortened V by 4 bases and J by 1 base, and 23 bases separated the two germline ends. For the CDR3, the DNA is TGTGCCAGTAGTAAAAACCGCGGTATGTCCGAGCGTTCCTACGAGCAGTACTTC. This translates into CASSKNRGMSERSYEQYF.

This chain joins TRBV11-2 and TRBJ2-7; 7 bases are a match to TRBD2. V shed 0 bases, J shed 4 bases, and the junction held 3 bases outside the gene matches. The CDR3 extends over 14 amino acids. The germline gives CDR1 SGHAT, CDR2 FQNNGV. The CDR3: CASSLDRGGYEQYF. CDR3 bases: TGTGCCAGCAGCTTAGATCGGGGAGGGTACGAGCAGTACTTC.

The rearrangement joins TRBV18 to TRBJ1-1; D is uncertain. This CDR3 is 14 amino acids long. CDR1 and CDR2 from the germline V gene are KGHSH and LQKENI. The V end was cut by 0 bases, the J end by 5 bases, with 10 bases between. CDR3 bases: TGTGCCAGCTCACCACCACGCGTCAGGACTGAAGCTTTCTTT. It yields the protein CASSPPRVRTEAFF.

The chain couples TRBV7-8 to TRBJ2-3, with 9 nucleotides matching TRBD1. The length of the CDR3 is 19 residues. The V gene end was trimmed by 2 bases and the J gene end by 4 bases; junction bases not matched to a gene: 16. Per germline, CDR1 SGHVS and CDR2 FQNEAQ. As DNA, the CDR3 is TGTGCCAGCAGCTTACTCAGTGCCGCCGGGACAGGGTTTTCAGATACGCAGTATTTT. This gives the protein CASSLLSAAGTGFSDTQYF.

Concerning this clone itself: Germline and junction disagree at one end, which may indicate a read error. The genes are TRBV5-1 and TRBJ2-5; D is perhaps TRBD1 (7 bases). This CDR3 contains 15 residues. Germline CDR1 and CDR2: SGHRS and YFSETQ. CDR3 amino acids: CASSLPGGYQETQYF. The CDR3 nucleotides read TGTGCCAGCAGCTTGCCAGGGGGGTACCAAGAGACCCAGTACTTC.

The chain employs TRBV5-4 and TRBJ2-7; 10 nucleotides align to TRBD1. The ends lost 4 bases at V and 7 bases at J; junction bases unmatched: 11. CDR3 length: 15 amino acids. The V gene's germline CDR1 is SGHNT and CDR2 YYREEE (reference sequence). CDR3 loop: CASSTTRQGAGEQYF. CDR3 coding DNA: TGTGCCAGCAGCACCACCAGACAGGGGGCGGGGGAGCAGTACTTC.

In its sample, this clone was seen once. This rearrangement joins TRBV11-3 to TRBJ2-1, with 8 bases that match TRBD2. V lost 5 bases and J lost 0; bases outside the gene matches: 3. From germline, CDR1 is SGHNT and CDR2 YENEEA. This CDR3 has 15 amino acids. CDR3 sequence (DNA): TGTGCCAGCAGCGGGAGCGGGAGCTCCTACAATGAGCAGTTCTTC. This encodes CASSGSGSSYNEQFF.